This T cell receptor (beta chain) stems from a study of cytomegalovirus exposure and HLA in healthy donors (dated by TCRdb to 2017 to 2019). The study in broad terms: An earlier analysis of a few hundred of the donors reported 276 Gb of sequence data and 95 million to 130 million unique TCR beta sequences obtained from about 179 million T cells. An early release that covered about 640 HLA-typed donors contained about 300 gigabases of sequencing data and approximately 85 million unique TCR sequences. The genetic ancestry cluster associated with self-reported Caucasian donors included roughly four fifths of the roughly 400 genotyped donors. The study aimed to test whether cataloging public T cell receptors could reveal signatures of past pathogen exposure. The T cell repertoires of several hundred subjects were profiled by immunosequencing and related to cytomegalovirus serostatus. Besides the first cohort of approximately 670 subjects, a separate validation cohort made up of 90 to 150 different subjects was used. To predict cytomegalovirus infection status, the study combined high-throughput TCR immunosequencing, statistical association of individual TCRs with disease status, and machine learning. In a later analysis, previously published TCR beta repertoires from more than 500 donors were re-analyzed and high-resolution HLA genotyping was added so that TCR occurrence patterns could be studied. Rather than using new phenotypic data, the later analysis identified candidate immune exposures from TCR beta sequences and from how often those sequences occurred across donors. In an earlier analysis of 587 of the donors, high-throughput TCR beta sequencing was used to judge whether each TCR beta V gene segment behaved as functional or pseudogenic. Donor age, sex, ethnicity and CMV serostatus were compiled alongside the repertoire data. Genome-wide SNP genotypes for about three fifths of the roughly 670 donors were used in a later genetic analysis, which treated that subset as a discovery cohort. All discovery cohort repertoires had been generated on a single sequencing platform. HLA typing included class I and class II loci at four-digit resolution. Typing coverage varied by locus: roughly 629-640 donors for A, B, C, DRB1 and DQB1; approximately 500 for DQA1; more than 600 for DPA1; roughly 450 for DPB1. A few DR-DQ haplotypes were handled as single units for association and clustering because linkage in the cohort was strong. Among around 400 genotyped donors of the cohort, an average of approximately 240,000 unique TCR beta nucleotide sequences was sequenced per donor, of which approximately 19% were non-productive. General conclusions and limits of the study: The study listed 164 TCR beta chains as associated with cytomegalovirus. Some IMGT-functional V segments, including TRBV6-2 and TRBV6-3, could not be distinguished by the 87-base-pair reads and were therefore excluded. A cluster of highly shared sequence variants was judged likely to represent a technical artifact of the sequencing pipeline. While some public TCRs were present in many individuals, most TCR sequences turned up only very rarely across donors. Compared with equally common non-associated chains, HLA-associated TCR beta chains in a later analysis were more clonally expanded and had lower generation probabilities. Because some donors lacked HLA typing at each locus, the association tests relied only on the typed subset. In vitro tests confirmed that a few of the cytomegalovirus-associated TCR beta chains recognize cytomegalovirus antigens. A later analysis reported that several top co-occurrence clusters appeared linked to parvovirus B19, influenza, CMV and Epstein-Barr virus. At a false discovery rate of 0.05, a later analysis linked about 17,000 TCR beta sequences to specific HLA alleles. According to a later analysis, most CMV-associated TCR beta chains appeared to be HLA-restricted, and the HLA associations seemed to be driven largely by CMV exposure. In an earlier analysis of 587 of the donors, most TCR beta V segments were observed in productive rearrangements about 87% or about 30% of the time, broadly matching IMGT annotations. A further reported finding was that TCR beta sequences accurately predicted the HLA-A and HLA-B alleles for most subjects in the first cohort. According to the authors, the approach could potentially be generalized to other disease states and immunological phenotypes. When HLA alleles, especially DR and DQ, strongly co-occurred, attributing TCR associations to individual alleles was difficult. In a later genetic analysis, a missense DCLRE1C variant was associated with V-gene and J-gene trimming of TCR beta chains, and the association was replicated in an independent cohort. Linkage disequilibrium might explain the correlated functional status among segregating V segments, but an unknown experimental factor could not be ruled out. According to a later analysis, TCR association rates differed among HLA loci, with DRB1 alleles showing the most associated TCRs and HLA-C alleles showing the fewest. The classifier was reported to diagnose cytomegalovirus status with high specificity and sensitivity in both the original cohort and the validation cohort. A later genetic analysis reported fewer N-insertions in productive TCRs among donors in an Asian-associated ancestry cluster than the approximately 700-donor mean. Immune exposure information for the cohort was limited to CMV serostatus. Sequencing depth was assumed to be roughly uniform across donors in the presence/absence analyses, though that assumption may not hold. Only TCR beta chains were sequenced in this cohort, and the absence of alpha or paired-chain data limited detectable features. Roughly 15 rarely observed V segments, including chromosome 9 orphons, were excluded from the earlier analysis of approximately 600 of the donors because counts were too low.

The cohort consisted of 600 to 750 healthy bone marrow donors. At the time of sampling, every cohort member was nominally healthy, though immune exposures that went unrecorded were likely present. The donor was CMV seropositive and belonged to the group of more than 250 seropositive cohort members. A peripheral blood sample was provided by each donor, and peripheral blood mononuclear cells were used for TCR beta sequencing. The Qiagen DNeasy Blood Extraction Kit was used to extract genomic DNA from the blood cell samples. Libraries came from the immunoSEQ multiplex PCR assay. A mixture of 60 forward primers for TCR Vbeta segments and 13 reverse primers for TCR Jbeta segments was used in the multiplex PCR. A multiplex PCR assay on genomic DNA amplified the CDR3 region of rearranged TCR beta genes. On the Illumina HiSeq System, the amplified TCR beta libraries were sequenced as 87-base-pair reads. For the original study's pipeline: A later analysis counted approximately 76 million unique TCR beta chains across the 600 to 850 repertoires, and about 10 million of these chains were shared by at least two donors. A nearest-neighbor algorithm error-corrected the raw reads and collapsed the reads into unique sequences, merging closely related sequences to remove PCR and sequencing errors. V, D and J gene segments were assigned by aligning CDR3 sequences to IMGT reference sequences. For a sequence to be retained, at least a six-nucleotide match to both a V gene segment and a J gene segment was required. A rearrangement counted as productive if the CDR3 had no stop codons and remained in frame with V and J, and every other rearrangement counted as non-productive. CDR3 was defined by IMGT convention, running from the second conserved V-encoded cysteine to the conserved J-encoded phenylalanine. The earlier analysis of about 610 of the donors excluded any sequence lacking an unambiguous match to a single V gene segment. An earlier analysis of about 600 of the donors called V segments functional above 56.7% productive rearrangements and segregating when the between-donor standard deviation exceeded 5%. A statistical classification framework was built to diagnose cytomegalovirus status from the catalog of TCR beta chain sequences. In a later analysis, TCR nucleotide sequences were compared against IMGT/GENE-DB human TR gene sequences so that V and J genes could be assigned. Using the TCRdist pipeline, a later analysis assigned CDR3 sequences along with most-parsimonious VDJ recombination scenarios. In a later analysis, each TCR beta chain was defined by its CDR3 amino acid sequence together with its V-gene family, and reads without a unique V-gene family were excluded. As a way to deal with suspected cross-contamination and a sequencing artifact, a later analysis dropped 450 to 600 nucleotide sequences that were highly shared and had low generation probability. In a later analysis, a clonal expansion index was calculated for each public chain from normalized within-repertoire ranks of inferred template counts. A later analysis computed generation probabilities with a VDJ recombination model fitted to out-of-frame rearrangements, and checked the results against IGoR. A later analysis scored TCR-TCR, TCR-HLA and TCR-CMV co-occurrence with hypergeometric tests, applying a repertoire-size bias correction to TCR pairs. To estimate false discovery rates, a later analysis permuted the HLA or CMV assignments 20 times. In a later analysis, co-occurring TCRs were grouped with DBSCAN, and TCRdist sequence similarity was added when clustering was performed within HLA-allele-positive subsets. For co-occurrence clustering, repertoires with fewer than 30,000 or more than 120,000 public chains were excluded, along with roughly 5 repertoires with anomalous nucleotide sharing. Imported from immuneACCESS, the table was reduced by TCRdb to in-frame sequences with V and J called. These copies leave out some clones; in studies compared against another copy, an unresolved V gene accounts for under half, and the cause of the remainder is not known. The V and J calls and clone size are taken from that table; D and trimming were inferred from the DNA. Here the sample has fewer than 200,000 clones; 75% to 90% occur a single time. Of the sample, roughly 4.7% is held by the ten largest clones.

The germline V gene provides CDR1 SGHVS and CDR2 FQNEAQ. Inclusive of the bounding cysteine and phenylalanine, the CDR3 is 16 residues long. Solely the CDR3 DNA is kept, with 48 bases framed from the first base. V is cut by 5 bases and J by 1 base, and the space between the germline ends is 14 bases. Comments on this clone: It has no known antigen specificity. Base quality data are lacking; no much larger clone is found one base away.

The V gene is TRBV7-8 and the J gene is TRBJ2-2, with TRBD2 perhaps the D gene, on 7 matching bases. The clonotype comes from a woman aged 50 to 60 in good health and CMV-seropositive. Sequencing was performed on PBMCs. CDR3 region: CASSVRGGENTGELFF. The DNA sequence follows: TGTGCCAGCAGCGTGAGGGGGGGGGAGAACACCGGGGAGCTGTTTTTT.